The 8 T cell receptor beta chains listed next were all sequenced from one sample in a study of blood T cell repertoires in COVID-19. Data came from immunoSEQ multiplex PCR; TCRdb stores just in-frame clones and leaves some out. The repertoire holds some 220,000 clones, with roughly 80% as singletons. Sequenced material: peripheral blood. The receptors were gathered from a woman in her 30s who had recovered from COVID-19.

The chain carries TRBV2 and TRBJ1-1; possible D gene TRBD1, 5 bases. Trimming pared 4 bases from V and 3 bases from J, leaving 18 bases between. Germline V CDR1 and CDR2: SNHLY, FYNNEI. This CDR3 comprises 16 residues. Written as DNA, the CDR3 is TGTGCCAGCAGTGCCCAGGGTGGTCGAGGCCACACTGAAGCTTTCTTT. Translated, it gives CASSAQGGRGHTEAFF.

The chain carries TRBV30 and TRBJ2-7; 14 positions agree with TRBD2. The J segment lost 1 base and the V segment lost 4 bases, leaving 3 bases of the junction unmatched. This CDR3 comprises 15 residues. The germline gives CDR1 GTSNPN, CDR2 SVGIG (reference sequence). The DNA of the CDR3 is TGTGCCTGGACTAGACTAGCGGGAGGGTCCTACGAGCAGTACTTC. Protein: CAWTRLAGGSYEQYF.

This clone was seen a handful of times. V is TRBV2 and J is TRBJ2-1; 9 bases agree with TRBD2. Losses at the gene ends were 6 bases for V and 6 bases for J; bases not matched to a gene: 15. CDR1 and CDR2 (germline): SNHLY, FYNNEI. The CDR3 runs to 17 residues. The DNA for the CDR3 is TGTGCCAGCAGCCCCAGGGGGTCCCTAGCGGGACGCAATGAGCAGTTCTTC. As protein: CASSPRGSLAGRNEQFF.

This rearrangement joins TRBV24-1 to TRBJ2-3; TRBD2 might be the D (5 bases). The CDR3 is made up of 14 amino acids. CDR1 KGHDR and CDR2 SFDVKD come from the germline V gene. V was clipped by 3 bases and J by 2 bases, with 8 bases between them. The CDR3, as DNA: TGTGCCACCAGTGATATGGAGGCCACAGATACGCAGTATTTT. This codes for CATSDMEATDTQYF.

The V and J genes are TRBV9 and TRBJ1-2; D is undetermined. V shed 0 bases and J shed 0 bases, with 12 bases lying between them. Germline CDR1 SGDLS, CDR2 YYNGEE. The CDR3 length is 16 residues. The DNA for the CDR3 is TGTGCCAGCAGCGTAGGAGCGGGCCTTTCTAACTATGGCTACACCTTC. It encodes CASSVGAGLSNYGYTF.

The rearrangement links TRBV7-7 to TRBJ2-5; possibly TRBD1 for D (6 bases). V shed 5 bases and J shed 0 bases, with 13 bases lying between them. Germline assignment: CDR1 SSHAT and CDR2 FNYEAQ (reference sequence). CDR3 size: 15 residues. CDR3 nucleotide sequence: TGTGCCAGCAGCACAACAGGGAGTTACCAAGAGACCCAGTACTTC. Translated: CASSTTGSYQETQYF.

The rearrangement uses TRBV3-1 (or the pseudogene TRBV3-2) and TRBJ2-2, with D tentatively TRBD2 (5 bases). The V gene's germline CDR1 is LGHDT and CDR2 YNNKEL (reference sequence). V gave up 2 bases and J gave up 3 bases, with 13 bases separating them. The CDR3 totals 16 residues. The DNA of the CDR3 is TGTGCCAGCAGCCAACACGGGGATTGGCACACCGGGGAGCTGTTTTTT. It codes for CASSQHGDWHTGELFF.

The V call is TRBV27, the J call TRBJ2-7; 7 nucleotides match TRBD2. Trimming cost V 6 bases and J 5 bases; bases outside gene matches: 19. Per the germline V gene, CDR1 is MNHEY and CDR2 is SMNVEV (reference sequence). CDR3 length: 17 residues. CDR3 DNA: TGTGCCAGCAGGGGAGGGGAGTTCGGGACCGGTACAAACGAGCAGTACTTC. It translates to CASRGGEFGTGTNEQYF.